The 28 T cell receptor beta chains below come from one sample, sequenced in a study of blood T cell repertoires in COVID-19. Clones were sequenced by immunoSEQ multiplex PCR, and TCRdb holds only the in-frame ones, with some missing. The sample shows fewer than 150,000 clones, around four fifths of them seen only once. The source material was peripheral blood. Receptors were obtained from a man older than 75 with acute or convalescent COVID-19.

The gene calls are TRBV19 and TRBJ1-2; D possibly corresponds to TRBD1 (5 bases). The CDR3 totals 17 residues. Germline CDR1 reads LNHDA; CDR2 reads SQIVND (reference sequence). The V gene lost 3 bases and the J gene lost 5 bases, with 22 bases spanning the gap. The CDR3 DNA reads TGTGCCAGTAGTATCAGCGTTGCAGGGATGGGCTCGTATGGCTACACCTTC. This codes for CASSISVAGMGSYGYTF.

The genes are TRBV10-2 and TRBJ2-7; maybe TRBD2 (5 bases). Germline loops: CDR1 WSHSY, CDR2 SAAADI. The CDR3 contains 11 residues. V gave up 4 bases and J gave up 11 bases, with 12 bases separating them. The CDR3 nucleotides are TGCGCCAGCAGTGGCGGGCCTGGAGAGTACTTC. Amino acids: CASSGGPGEYF.

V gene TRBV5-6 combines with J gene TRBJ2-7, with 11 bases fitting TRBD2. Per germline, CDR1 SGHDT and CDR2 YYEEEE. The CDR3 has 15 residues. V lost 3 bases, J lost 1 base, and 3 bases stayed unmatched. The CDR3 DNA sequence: TGTGCCAGCAGCTGGCTAGCGGGGGGTTCCTACGAGCAGTACTTC. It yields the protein CASSWLAGGSYEQYF.

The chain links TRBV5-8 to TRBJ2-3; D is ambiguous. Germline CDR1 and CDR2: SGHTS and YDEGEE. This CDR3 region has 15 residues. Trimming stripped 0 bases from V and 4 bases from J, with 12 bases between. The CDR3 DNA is TGTGCCAGCAGCTTGGTGGGCTCCAAGGCAGATACGCAGTATTTT. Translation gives CASSLVGSKADTQYF. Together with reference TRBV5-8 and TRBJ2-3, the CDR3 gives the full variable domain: EAGVTQSPTHLIKTRGQQATLRCSPISGHTSVYWYQQALGLGLQFLLWYDEGEERNRGNFPPRFSGRQFPNYSSELNVNALELEDSALYLCASSLVGSKADTQYFGPGTRLTVL.

The CDR3 DNA is TGTGCCACCACCGGGACTAGTGCCGGGGAGCTGTTTTTT. Its protein is CATTGTSAGELFF. This rearrangement joins TRBV6-5 to TRBJ2-2; 8 bases map to TRBD2. This CDR3 spans 13 amino acids. Trimming at V came to 10 bases and at J to 6 bases, leaving 7 bases not matched to a gene. CDR1 and CDR2 from the germline V gene are MNHEY and SVGAGI.

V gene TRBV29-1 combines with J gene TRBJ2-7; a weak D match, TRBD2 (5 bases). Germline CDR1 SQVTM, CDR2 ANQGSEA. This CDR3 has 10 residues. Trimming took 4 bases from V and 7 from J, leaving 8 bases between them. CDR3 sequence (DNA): TGCAGCGTTGGGACTGAAGAGCAGTACTTC. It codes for CSVGTEEQYF.

The CDR3 DNA sequence: TGTGCCAGCAGCTTAACATTGGGGACAAGGGCCCCTGAAGCTTTCTTT. Translating gives CASSLTLGTRAPEAFF. J is TRBJ1-1 and V is TRBV7-9; a possible D gene is TRBD1 (6 bases). V was clipped by 2 bases and J by 6 bases, with 19 bases between them. The CDR3 covers 16 residues. The V gene's germline CDR1 is SEHNR and CDR2 FQNEAQ (reference sequence).

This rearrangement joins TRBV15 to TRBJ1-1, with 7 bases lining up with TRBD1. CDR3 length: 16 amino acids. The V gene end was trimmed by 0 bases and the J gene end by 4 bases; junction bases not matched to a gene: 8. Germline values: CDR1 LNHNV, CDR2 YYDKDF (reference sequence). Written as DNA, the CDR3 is TGTGCCACCAGCAGAGAGGGTGCACAGGGGTCCACTGAAGCTTTCTTT. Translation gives CATSREGAQGSTEAFF.

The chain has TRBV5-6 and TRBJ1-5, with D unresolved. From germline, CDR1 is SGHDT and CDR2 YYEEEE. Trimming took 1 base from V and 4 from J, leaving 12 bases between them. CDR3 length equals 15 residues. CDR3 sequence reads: CASSLLAEPNQPQHF. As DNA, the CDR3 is TGTGCCAGCAGCTTGCTCGCGGAACCGAATCAGCCCCAGCATTTT.

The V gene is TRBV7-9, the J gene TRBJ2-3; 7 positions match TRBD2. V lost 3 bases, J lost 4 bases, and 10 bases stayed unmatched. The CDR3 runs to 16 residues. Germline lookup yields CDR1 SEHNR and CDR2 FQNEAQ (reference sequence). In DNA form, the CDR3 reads TGTGCCAGCAGCTTTGACGGCGGGGGAGTCGCAGATACGCAGTATTTT. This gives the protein CASSFDGGGVADTQYF. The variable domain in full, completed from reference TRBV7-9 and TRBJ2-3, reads DTGVSQNPRHKITKRGQNVTFRCDPISEHNRLYWYRQTLGQGPEFLTYFQNEAQLEKSRLLSDRFSAERPKGSFSTLEIQRTEQGDSAMYLCASSFDGGGVADTQYFGPGTRLTVL.

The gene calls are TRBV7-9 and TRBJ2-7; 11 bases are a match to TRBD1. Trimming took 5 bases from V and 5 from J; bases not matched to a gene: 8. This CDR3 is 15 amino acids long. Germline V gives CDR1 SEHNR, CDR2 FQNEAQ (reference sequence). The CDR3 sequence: CASSQRDRGSHEQYF. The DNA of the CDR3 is TGTGCCAGCAGCCAAAGGGACAGGGGGTCGCACGAGCAGTACTTC.

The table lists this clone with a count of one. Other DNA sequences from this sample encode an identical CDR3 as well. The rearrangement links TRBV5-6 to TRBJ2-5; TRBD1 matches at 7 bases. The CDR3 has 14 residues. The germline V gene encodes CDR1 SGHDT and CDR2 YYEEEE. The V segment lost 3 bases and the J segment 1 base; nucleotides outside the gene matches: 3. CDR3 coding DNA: TGTGCCAGCAGCTCGACAGGGTCCCAAGAGACCCAGTACTTC. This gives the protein CASSSTGSQETQYF.

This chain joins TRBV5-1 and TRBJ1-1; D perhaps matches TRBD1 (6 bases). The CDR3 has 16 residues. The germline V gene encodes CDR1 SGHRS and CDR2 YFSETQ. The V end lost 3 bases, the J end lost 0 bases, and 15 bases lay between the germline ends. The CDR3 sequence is CASSSGAGQLNTEAFF. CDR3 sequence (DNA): TGCGCCAGCAGCTCCGGAGCAGGACAGTTGAACACTGAAGCTTTCTTT.

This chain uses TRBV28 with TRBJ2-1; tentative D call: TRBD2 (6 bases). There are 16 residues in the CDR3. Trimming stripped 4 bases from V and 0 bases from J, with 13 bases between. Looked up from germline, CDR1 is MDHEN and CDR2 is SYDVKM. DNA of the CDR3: TGTGCCAGCAGTTCGCCGGGGGTTAGCTCCTACAATGAGCAGTTCTTC. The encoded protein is CASSSPGVSSYNEQFF.

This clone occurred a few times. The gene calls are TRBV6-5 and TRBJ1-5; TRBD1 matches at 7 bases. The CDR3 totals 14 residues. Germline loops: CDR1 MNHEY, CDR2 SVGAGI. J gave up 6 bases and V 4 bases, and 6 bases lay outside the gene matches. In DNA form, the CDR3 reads TGTGCCAGCAGTTCGGACAGGTGGGGTCAGCCCCAGCATTTT. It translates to CASSSDRWGQPQHF.

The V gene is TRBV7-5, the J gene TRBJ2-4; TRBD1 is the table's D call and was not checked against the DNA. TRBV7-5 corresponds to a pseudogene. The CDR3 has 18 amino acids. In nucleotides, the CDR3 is TGTGCCAGAAGCTTAGTGGTGGGCAGGGCGATGGCCAAAAACATTCAGTACTTC. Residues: CARSLVVGRAMAKNIQYF.

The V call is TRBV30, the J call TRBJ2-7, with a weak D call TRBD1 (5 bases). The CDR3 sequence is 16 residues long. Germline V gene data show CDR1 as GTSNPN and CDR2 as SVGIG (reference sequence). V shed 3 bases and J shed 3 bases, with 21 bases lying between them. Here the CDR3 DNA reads TGTGCCTGGAGCCGGAAGGGGTTGGACACAGACTACGAGCAGTACTTC. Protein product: CAWSRKGLDTDYEQYF.

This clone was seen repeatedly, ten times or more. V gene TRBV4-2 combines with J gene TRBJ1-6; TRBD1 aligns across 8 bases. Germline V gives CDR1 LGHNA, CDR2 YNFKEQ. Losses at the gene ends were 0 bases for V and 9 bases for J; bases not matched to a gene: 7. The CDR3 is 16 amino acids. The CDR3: CASSQEVDRVGSPLHF. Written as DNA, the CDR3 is TGTGCCAGCAGCCAAGAAGTGGACAGGGTAGGTTCACCCCTCCACTTT.

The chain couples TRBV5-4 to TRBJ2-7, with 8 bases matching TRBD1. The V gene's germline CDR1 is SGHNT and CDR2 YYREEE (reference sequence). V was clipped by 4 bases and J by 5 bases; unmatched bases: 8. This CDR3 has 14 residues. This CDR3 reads CASSPEGQVHEQYF. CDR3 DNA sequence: TGTGCCAGCAGCCCCGAGGGACAGGTCCACGAGCAGTACTTC. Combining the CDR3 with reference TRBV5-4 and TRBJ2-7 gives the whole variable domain ETGVTQSPTHLIKTRGQQVTLRCSSQSGHNTVSWYQQALGQGPQFIFQYYREEENGRGNFPPRFSGLQFPNYSSELNVNALELDDSALYLCASSPEGQVHEQYFGPGTRLTVT.

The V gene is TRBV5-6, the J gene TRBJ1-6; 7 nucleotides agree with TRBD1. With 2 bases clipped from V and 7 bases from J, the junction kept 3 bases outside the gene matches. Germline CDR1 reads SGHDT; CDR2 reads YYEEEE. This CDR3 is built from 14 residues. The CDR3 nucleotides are TGTGCCAGCAGCTTACAGGGGAGAAATTCACCCCTCCACTTT. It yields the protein CASSLQGRNSPLHF.

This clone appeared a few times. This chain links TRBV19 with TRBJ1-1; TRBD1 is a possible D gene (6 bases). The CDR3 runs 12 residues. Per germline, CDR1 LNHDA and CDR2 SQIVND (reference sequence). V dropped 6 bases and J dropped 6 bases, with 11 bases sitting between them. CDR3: CASRTGRSEAFF. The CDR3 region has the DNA TGTGCCAGTAGGACAGGTCGGTCTGAAGCTTTCTTT. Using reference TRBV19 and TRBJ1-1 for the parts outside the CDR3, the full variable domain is DGGITQSPKYLFRKEGQNVTLSCEQNLNHDAMYWYRQDPGQGLRLIYYSQIVNDFQKGDIAEGYSVSREKKESFPLTVTSAQKNPTAFYLCASRTGRSEAFFGQGTRLTVV.

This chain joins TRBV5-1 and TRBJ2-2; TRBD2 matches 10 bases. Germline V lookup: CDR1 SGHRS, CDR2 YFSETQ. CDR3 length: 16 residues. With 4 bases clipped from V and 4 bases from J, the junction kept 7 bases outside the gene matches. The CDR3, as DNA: TGCGCCAGCAGCCCGAGAAGCGGGGGGGCCACCGGGGAGCTGTTTTTT. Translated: CASSPRSGGATGELFF.

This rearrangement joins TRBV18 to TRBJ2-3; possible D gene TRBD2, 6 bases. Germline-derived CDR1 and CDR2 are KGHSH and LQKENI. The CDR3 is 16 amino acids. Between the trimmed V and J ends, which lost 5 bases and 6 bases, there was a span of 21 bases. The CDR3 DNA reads TGTGCCAGCTCATCTCAATCCCCCTTTGCGGGGGATACGCAGTATTTT. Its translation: CASSSQSPFAGDTQYF. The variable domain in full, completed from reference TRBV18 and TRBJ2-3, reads NAGVMQNPRHLVRRRGQEARLRCSPMKGHSHVYWYRQLPEEGLKFMVYLQKENIIDESGMPKERFSAEFPKEGPSILRIQQVVRGDSAAYFCASSSQSPFAGDTQYFGPGTRLTVL.

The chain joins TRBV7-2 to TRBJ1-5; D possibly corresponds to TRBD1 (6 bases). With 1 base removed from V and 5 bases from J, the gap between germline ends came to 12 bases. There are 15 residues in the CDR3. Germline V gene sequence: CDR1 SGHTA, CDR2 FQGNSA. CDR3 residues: CASSLEGDFYQPQHF. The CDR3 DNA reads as TGTGCCAGCAGCTTAGAGGGGGATTTTTATCAGCCCCAGCATTTT.

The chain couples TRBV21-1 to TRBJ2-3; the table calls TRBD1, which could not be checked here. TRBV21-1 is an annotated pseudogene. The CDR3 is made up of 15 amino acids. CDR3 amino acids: CASSGRDRRTDTQYF. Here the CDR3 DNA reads TGTGCCAGCAGCGGCCGGGACAGGCGCACAGATACGCAGTATTTT.

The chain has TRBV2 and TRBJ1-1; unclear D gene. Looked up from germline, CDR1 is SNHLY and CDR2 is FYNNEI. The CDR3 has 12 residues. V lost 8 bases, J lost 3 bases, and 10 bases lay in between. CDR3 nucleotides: TGTGCCAGCTCCCGACAAGACACTGAAGCTTTCTTT. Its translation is CASSRQDTEAFF.

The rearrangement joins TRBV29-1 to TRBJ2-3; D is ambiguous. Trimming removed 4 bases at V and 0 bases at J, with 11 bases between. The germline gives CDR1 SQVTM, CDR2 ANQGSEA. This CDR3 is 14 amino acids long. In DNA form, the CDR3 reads TGCAGCGTTGCCCGTCTAGATAGCACAGATACGCAGTATTTT. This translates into CSVARLDSTDTQYF.

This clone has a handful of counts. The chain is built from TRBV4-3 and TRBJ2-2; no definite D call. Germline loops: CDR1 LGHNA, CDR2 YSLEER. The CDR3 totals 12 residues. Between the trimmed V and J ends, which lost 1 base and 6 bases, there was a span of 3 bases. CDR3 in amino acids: CASSQAAGELFF. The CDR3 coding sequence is TGCGCCAGCAGCCAAGCGGCCGGGGAGCTGTTTTTT.